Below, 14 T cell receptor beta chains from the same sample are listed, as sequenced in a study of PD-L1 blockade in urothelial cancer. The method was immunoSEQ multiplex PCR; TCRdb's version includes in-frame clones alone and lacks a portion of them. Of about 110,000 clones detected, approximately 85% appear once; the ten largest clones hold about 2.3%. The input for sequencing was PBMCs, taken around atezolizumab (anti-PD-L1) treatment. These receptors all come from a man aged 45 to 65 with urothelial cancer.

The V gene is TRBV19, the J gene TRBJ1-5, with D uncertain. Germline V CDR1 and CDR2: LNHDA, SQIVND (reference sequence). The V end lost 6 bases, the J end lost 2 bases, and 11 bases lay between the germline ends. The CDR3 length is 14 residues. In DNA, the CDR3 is TGTGCCAGTAGCGGAGGAGCAGGCAATCAGCCCCAGCATTTT. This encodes CASSGGAGNQPQHF.

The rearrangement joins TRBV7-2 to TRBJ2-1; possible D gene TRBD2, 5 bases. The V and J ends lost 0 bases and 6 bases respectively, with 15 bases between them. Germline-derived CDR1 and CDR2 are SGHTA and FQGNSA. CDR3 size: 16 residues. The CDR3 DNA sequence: TGTGCCAGCAGCTTAGCGGGAGTACATACACGCAATGAGCAGTTCTTC. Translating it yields CASSLAGVHTRNEQFF.

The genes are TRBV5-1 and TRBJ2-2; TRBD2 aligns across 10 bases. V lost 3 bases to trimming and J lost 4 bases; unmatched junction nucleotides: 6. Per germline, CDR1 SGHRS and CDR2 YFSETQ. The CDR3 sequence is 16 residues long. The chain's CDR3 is CASSSGLAVRTGELFF. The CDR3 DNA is TGCGCCAGCAGCTCCGGACTAGCGGTCCGCACCGGGGAGCTGTTTTTT. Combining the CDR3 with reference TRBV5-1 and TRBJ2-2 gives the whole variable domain KAGVTQTPRYLIKTRGQQVTLSCSPISGHRSVSWYQQTPGQGLQFLFEYFSETQRNKGNFPGRFSGRQFSNSRSEMNVSTLELGDSALYLCASSSGLAVRTGELFFGEGSRLTVL.

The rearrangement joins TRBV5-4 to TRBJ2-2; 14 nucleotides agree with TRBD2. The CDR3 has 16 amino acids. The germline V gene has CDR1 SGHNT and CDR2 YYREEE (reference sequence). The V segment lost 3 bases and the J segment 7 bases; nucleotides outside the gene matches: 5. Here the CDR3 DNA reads TGTGCCAGCAGCTCGGGACTAGCGGGAGTTGACGGGGAGCTGTTTTTT. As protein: CASSSGLAGVDGELFF.

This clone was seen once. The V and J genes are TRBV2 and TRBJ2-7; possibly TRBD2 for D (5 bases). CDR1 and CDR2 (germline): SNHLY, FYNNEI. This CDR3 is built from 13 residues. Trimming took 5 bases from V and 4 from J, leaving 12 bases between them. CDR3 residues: CASSTDFSYEQYF. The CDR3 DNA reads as TGTGCCAGCAGTACGGACTTCTCGTACGAGCAGTACTTC.

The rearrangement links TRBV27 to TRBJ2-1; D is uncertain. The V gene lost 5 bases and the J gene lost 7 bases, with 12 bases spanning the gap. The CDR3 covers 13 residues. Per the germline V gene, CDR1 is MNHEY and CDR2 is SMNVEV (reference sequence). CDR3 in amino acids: CASSPSLQNEQFF. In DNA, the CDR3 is TGTGCCAGCAGTCCCTCCTTACAGAATGAGCAGTTCTTC.

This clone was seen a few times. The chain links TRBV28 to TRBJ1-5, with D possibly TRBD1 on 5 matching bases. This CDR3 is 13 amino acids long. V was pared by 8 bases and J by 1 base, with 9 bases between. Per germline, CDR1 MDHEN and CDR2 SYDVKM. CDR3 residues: CASLSGSNQPQHF. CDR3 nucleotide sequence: TGTGCCAGCCTCTCAGGGAGCAATCAGCCCCAGCATTTT.

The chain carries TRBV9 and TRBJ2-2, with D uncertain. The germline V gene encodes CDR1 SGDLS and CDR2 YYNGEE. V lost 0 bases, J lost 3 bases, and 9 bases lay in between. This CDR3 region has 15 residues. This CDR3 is CASSVGSTYTGELFF. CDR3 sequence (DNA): TGTGCCAGCAGCGTAGGGTCCACATACACCGGGGAGCTGTTTTTT.

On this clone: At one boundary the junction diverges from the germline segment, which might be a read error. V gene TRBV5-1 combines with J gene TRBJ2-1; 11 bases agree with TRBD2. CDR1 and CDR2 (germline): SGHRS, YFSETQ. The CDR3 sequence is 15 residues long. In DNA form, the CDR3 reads TGCGTCAGCAGCTTGGTTCTAGCGGGAGGAGGCGAGCAGTTCTTC. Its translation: CVSSLVLAGGGEQFF.

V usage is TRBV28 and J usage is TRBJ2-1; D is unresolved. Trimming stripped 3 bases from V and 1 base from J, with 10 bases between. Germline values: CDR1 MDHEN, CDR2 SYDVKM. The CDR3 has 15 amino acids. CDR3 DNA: TGTGCCAGCAGTTTGGTGAGCGTATCCTACAATGAGCAGTTCTTC. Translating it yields CASSLVSVSYNEQFF.

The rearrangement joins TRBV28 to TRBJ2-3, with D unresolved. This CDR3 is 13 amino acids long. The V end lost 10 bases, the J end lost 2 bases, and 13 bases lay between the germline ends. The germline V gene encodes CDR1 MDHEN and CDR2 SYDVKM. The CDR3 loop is CAILRKSTDTQYF. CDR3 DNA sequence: TGTGCCATCCTGCGGAAATCCACAGATACGCAGTATTTT. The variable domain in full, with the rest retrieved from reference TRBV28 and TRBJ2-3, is DVKVTQSSRYLVKRTGEKVFLECVQDMDHENMFWYRQDPGLGLRLIYFSYDVKMKEKGDIPEGYSVSREKKERFSLILESASTNQTSMYLCAILRKSTDTQYFGPGTRLTVL.

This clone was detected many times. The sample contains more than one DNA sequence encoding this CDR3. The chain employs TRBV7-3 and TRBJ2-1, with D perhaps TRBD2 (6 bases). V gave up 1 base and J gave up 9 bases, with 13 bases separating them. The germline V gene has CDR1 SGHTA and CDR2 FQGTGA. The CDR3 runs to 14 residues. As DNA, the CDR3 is TGTGCCAGCAGCTTAATTGGAGGGGTTGGTGAGCAGTTCTTC. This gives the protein CASSLIGGVGEQFF.

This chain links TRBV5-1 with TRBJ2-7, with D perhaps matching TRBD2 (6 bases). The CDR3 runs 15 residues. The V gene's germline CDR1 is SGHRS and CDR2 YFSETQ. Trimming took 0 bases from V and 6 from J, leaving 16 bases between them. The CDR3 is CASSLVAAKLGEQYF. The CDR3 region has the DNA TGCGCCAGCAGCTTGGTAGCGGCAAAGTTGGGCGAGCAGTACTTC.

The DNA for the CDR3 is TGCGCCAGCCCCAGGGAACGGACTAGCGGGTCCTACAATGAGCAGTTCTTC. It codes for CASPRERTSGSYNEQFF. V is TRBV5-1 and J is TRBJ2-1, with 11 nucleotides matching TRBD2. The trim removed 7 bases at V and 1 base at J, leaving 10 bases unmatched. Per germline, CDR1 SGHRS and CDR2 YFSETQ. The CDR3 sequence is 17 residues long.